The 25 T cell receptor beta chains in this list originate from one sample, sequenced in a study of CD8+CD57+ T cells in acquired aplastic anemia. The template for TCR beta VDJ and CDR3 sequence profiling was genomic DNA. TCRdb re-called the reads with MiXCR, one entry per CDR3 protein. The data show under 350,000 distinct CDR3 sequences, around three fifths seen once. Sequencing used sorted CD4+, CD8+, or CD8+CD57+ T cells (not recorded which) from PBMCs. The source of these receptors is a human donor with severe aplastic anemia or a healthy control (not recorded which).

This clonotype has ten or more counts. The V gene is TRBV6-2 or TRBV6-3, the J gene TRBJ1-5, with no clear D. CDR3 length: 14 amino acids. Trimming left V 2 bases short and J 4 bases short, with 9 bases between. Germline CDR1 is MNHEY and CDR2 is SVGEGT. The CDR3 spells CASSYLADNQPQHF. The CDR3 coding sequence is TGTGCCAGCAGTTACCTTGCAGATAATCAGCCCCAGCATTTT.

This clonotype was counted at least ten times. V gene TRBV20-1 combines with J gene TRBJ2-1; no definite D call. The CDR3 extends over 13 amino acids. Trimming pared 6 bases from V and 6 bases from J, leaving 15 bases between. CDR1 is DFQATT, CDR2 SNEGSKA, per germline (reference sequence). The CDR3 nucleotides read TGCAGTGCCGCGATTGGGGTCGTCAATGAGCAGTTCTTC. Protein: CSAAIGVVNEQFF.

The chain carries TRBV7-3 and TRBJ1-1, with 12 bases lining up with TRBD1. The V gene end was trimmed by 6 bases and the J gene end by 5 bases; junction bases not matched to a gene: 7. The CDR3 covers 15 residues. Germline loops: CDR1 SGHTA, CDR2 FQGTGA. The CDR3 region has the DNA TGTGCCAGCAGAACCGGGACAGGGGGCAGGACTGAAGCTTTCTTT. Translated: CASRTGTGGRTEAFF.

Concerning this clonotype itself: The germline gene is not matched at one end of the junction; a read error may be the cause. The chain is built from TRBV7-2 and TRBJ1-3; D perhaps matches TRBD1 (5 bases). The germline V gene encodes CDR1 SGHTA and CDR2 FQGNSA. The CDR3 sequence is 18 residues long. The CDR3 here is CASSLDRRLAGEGNTTYF. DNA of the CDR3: TGTGCCAGCAGCTTAGATCGTCGACTAGCGGGGGAAGGAAACACCACATATTTT.

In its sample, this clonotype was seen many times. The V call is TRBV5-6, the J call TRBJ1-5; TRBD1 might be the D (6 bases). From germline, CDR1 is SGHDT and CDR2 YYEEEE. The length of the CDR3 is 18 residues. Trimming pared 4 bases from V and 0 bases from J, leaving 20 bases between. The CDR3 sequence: CASSASGWGAYSNQPQHF. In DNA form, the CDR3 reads TGTGCCAGCAGCGCCTCGGGCTGGGGGGCCTATAGCAATCAGCCCCAGCATTTT.

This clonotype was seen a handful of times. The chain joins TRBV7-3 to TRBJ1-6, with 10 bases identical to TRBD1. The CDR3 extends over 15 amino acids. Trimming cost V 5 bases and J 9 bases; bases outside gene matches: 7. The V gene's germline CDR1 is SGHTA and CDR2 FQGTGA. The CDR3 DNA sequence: TGTGCCAGCAGCAGACAGGGGGCCGGGATTTCACCCCTCCACTTT. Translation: CASSRQGAGISPLHF.

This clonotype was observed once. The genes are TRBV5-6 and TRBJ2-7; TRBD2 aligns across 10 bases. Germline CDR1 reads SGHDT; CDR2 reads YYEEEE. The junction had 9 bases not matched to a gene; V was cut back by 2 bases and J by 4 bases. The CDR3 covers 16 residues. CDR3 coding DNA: TGTGCCAGCAGCTTTGCCGCTGGGACTAGCGAGTACGAGCAGTACTTC. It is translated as CASSFAAGTSEYEQYF.

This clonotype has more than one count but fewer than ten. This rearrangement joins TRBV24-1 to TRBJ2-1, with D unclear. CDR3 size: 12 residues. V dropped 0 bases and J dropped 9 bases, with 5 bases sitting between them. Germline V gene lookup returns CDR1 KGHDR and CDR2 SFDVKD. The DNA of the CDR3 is TGTGCCACCAGTGATTTGTGGGGTGAGCAGTTCTTC. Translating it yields CATSDLWGEQFF.

CDR3 amino acids: CSASLDPSYEQYF. The CDR3 DNA reads as TGCAGTGCTAGTTTGGACCCTTCCTACGAGCAGTACTTC. This chain uses TRBV20-1 with TRBJ2-7; no clear D. The V and J ends lost 3 bases and 1 base respectively, with 10 bases between them. The CDR3 is 13 residues long. Per germline, CDR1 DFQATT and CDR2 SNEGSKA (reference sequence).

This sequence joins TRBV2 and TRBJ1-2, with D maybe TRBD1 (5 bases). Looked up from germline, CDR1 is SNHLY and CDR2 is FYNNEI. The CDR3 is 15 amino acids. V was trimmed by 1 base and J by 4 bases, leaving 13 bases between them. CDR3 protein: CASSEVEGERYGYTF. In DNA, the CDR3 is TGTGCCAGCAGTGAAGTGGAAGGGGAACGCTATGGCTACACCTTC.

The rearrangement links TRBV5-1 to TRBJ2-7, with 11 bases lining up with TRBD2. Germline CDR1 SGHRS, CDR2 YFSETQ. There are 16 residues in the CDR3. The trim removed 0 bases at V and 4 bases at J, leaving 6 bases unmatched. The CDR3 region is CASSLDTSGSGYEQYF. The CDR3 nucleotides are TGCGCCAGCAGCTTGGATACTAGCGGGAGTGGGTACGAGCAGTACTTC.

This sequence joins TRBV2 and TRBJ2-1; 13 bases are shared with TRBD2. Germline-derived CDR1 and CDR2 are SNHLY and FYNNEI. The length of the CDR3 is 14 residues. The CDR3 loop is CAATGTSGDSEQFF. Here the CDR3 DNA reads TGTGCAGCAACCGGGACTAGCGGGGACAGTGAGCAGTTCTTC.

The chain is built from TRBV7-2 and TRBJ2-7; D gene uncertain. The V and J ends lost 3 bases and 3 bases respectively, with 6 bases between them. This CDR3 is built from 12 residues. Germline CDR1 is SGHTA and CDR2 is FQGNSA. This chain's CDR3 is CASSFEFYEQYF. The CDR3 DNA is TGTGCCAGCAGCTTCGAATTCTACGAGCAGTACTTC.

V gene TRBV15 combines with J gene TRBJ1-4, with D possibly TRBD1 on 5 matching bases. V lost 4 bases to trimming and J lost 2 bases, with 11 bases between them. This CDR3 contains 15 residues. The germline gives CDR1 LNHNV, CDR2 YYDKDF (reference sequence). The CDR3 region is CATSTGAGTNEKLFF. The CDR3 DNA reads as TGTGCCACCAGCACTGGGGCGGGGACTAATGAAAAACTGTTTTTT. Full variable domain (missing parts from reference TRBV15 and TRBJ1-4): DAMVIQNPRYQVTQFGKPVTLSCSQTLNHNVMYWYQQKSSQAPKLLFHYYDKDFNNEADTPDNFQSRRPNTSFCFLDIRSPGLGDTAMYLCATSTGAGTNEKLFFGSGTQLSVL.

CDR3 amino acids: CSAPSGMGDIGQFF. The CDR3, as DNA: TGCAGTGCTCCCTCCGGGATGGGGGACATTGGGCAGTTCTTC. The chain combines TRBV20-1 with TRBJ2-1; the D gene is possibly TRBD1 (6 bases). CDR1 and CDR2 from the germline V gene are DFQATT and SNEGSKA (reference sequence). The CDR3 loop spans 14 amino acids. Trimming took 5 bases from V and 12 from J, leaving 23 bases between them.

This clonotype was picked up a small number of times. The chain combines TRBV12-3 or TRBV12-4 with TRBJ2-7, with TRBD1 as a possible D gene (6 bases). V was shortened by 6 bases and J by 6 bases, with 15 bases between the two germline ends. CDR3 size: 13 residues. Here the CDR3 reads CASRDSHLVEQYF. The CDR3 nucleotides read TGTGCCAGCAGGGACAGTCACCTGGTCGAGCAGTACTTC.

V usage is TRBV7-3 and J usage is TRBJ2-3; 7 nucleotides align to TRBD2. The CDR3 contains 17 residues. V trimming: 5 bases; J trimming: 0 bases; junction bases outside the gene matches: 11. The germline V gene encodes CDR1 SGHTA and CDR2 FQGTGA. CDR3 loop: CASSIPSGTTSTDTQYF. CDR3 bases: TGTGCCAGCAGCATACCTAGCGGAACCACTAGCACAGATACGCAGTATTTT.

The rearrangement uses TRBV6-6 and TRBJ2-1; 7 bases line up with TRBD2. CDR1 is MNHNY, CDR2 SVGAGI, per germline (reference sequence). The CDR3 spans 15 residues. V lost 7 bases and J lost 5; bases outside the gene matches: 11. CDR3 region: CASIDGGTGDNEQFF. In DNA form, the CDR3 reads TGTGCCAGCATTGACGGGGGGACTGGCGACAATGAGCAGTTCTTC.

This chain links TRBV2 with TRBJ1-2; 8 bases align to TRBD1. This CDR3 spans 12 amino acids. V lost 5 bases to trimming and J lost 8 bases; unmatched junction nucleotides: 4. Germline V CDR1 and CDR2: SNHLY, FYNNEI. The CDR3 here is CASSQTGEGYTF. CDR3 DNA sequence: TGTGCCAGCAGTCAGACAGGGGAAGGCTACACCTTC. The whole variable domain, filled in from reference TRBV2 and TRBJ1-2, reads EPEVTQTPSHQVTQMGQEVILRCVPISNHLYFYWYRQILGQKVEFLVSFYNNEISEKSEIFDDQFSVERPDGSNFTLKIRSTKLEDSAMYFCASSQTGEGYTFGSGTRLTVV.

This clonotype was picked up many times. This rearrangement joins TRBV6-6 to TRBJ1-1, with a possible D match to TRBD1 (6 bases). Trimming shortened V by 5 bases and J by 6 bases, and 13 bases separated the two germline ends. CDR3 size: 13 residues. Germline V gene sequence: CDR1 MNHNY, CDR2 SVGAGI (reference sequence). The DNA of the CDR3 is TGTGCCAGCAGTGAGGGAGCAGGGGCTGAAGCTTTCTTT. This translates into CASSEGAGAEAFF.

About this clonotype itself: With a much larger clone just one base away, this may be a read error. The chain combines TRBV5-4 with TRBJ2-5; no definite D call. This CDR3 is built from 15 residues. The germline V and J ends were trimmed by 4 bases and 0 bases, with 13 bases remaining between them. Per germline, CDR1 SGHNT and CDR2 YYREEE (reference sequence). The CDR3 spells CASSPSGLDQETQYF. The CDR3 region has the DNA TGTGCCAGCAGCCCCTCCGGGCTCGACCAAGAGACCCAGTACTTC.

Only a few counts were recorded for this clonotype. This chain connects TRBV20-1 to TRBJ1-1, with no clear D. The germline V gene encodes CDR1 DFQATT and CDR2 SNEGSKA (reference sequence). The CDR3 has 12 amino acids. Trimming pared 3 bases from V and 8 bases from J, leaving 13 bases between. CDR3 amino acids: CSASLGFGEAFF. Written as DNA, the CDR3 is TGCAGTGCTAGCCTAGGGTTTGGGGAAGCTTTCTTT.

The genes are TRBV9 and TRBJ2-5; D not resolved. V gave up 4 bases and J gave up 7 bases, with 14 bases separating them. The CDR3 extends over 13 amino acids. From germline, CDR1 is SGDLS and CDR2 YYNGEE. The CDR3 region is CASSLGTLGTQYF. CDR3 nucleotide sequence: TGTGCCAGCAGCCTCGGCACCCTGGGGACCCAGTACTTC.

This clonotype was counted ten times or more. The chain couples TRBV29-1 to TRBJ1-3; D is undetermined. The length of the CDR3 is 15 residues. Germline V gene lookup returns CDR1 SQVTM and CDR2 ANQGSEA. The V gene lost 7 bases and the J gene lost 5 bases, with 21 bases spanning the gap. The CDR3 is CSGTSVAGLRNTIYF. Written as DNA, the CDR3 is TGCAGCGGAACCTCGGTTGCGGGTTTAAGAAACACCATATATTTT.

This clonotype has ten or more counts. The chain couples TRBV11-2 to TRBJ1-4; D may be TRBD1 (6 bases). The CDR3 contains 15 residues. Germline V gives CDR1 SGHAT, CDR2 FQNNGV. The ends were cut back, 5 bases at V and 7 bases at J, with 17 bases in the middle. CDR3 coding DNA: TGTGCCAGCAGCACAACAGGGCTTAGACGTGAAAAACTGTTTTTT. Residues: CASSTTGLRREKLFF.